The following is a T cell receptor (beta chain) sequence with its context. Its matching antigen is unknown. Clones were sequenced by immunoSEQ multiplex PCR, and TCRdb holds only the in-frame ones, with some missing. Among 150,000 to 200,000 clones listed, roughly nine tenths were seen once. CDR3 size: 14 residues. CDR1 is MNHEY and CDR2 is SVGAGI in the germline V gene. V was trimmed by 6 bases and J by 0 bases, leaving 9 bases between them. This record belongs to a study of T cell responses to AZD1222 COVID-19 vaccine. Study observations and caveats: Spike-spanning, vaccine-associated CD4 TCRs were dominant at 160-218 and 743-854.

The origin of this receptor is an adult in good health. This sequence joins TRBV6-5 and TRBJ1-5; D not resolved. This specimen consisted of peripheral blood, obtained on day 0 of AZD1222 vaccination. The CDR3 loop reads CASREAGSNQPQHF. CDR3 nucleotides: TGTGCCAGCAGAGAGGCTGGTAGCAATCAGCCCCAGCATTTT.